These T cell receptor beta chains were read from a single sample in a study of shared clonotypes between healthy human individuals. Measured with immunoSEQ multiplex PCR; TCRdb has only the in-frame clones, and not every one. In the table there are 850,000 to 1,200,000 clones, around 74% of which are singletons. Sequencing was carried out using memory CD4+ T cells sorted from blood. These receptors came from a young man in good health. Each CDR3 is given with its conserved first and last residue. The D gene is left open where the match is weak. Size is stated for part of the rows, as once, few or many counts, or as a class when the clone is expanded.

v_call,d_call,clone_size,j_call,cdr3_nt,cdr3_aa
TRBV19,.,.,TRBJ1-1,TGTGCCAGTAACCGGGACGCTGCGAACACTGAAGCTTTCTTT,CASNRDAANTEAFF
TRBV2,TRBD2,once,TRBJ2-1,TGTGCCAGCAGGAAAACTAGCGGGAGTTATAATGAGCAGTTCTTC,CASRKTSGSYNEQFF
TRBV19,.,.,TRBJ2-1,TGTGCCAGTATGGACCGGGGGATAACCTACAATGAGCAGTTCTTC,CASMDRGITYNEQFF
TRBV4-1,.,.,TRBJ1-6,TGCGCCAGCAGCCAAGTTGAGGCCTCCAGAAGCCTACCCAATAATTCACCCCTCCACTTT,CASSQVEASRSLPNNSPLHF
TRBV5-4,.,.,TRBJ1-1,TGTGCCAGCATCTCCCTTGGGGGTGAAGCTTTCTTT,CASISLGGEAFF
TRBV15,TRBD2,.,TRBJ2-1,TGTGCCACCAGGGTCCGGGAGGAGAGCAATGAGCAGTTCTTC,CATRVREESNEQFF
TRBV10-2,.,.,TRBJ1-5,TGCGCCAGCAGTGAGAACACGGGGATTCAGCCCCAGCATTTT,CASSENTGIQPQHF
TRBV30,TRBD2,.,TRBJ2-5,TGTGCCTGGAGTGATGGGGGAGGGGAGACCCAGTACTTC,CAWSDGGGETQYF
TRBV7-3,.,.,TRBJ2-3,TGTGCCAGCAGCTTAACCGCCGGCCTGGTCGGCACAGATACGCAGTATTTT,CASSLTAGLVGTDTQYF
TRBV6-4,.,.,TRBJ2-7,TGTGCCAGTCATACAGCGCTCCCATCCTCCTACGAGCAGTACTTC,CASHTALPSSYEQYF